The table lists the clone carrying this TCR beta chain with a few counts. Its antigen is unknown. These data originate in a study of T-cell reconstitution after alpha-beta-depleted transplantation in children. The study, taken as a whole, reports: For some patients, TCRbeta diversity was high at day 60 because of recipient T cells and thymic progenitors that survived. Reports say that about two months after transplant, the alpha-beta T cells came out of several hundred graft clones that had expanded. It was newly produced T cells that mostly accounted for T-cell counts and diversity one year after transplant.

Germline V gene lookup returns CDR1 MDHEN and CDR2 SYDVKM. Trimming pared 7 bases from V and 7 bases from J, leaving 14 bases between. CDR3 length: 14 amino acids. Unique molecular identifiers were incorporated during preparation of the TCRbeta library. TCRdb independently ran MiXCR on the PCR reads; one entry per CDR3 protein. The table lists hundreds of thousands of distinct CDR3 sequences, 10% to 15% of them singletons, with around 2.2% in the top ten. The receptor's source is a male patient younger than 18 who had a stem cell transplant for acute myeloid leukemia, so the T cells may come from the graft donor. Sample: PBMCs, mostly from graft donor cells, taken 360 days after TCRalphabeta/CD19-depleted stem cell transplant. J is TRBJ1-6 and V is TRBV28; D is unclear. This CDR3 reads CASKRGSVNSPLHF. CDR3 bases: TGTGCCAGCAAGCGTGGCAGTGTAAATTCACCCCTCCACTTT.